This is a list of T cell receptor beta chains from one sample in a study of blood T cell repertoires in COVID-19. Data came from immunoSEQ multiplex PCR; TCRdb stores just in-frame clones and leaves some out. The sample holds tens of thousands of clones, 80% to 90% seen once. The sample taken for sequencing was peripheral blood. The receptor set was obtained from a woman aged 45 to 65 with active COVID-19. The CDR3 runs from the conserved cysteine through the conserved F or W. A D gene is named only where the DNA matches it firmly. The size field is filled for only some rows; it gives once, few, many or a size class.

d_gene: .; abundance: .; j_gene: TRBJ2-3; v_gene: TRBV4-1; CDR3aa: CASSQEGGRVPDTQYF; CDR3nt: TGCGCCAGCAGCCAAGAAGGGGGTAGGGTCCCAGATACGCAGTATTTT
d_gene: .; abundance: .; j_gene: TRBJ1-1; v_gene: TRBV10-3; CDR3aa: CAISESGPHTEAFF; CDR3nt: TGTGCCATCAGTGAGTCTGGCCCCCACACTGAAGCTTTCTTT
d_gene: .; abundance: .; j_gene: TRBJ2-5; v_gene: TRBV7-9; CDR3aa: CASSRGSGETQYF; CDR3nt: TGTGCCAGCAGCCGGGGGTCCGGAGAGACCCAGTACTTC
d_gene: .; abundance: .; j_gene: TRBJ1-6; v_gene: TRBV29-1; CDR3aa: CSVGDIPNSPLHF; CDR3nt: TGCAGCGTTGGGGACATCCCTAATTCACCCCTCCACTTT
d_gene: .; abundance: few; j_gene: TRBJ1-5; v_gene: TRBV5-3; CDR3aa: CARSLLQGEQPQHF; CDR3nt: TGTGCCAGAAGCTTGTTGCAGGGCGAACAGCCCCAGCATTTT
d_gene: .; abundance: .; j_gene: TRBJ1-3; v_gene: TRBV6-5; CDR3aa: CASSHREGNTIYF; CDR3nt: TGTGCCAGCAGTCACAGAGAAGGAAACACCATATATTTT
d_gene: .; abundance: .; j_gene: TRBJ1-1; v_gene: TRBV18; CDR3aa: CASSPPPGYTEAFF; CDR3nt: TGTGCCAGCTCACCACCTCCAGGGTACACTGAAGCTTTCTTT
d_gene: TRBD2; abundance: .; j_gene: TRBJ2-2; v_gene: TRBV5-6; CDR3aa: CAGGGANTGELFF; CDR3nt: TGTGCCGGCGGGGGAGCAAACACCGGGGAGCTGTTTTTT
d_gene: .; abundance: few; j_gene: TRBJ2-7; v_gene: TRBV30; CDR3aa: CAWSVYRAYEQYF; CDR3nt: TGTGCCTGGAGTGTGTACAGGGCCTACGAGCAGTACTTC
d_gene: TRBD2; abundance: .; j_gene: TRBJ2-7; v_gene: TRBV7-9; CDR3aa: CASSSTSGSYEQYF; CDR3nt: TGTGCCAGCAGCTCGACTAGCGGGAGCTACGAGCAGTACTTC
d_gene: TRBD2; abundance: .; j_gene: TRBJ2-3; v_gene: TRBV18; CDR3aa: CASSPGTTDTDTQYF; CDR3nt: TGTGCCAGCTCACCGGGGACTACAGACACAGATACGCAGTATTTT
d_gene: .; abundance: .; j_gene: TRBJ1-2; v_gene: TRBV15; CDR3aa: CATSERVGGYTF; CDR3nt: TGTGCCACCAGCGAGAGGGTAGGTGGCTACACCTTC
d_gene: .; abundance: .; j_gene: TRBJ2-3; v_gene: TRBV7-3; CDR3aa: CASSLGVTDGDTQYF; CDR3nt: TGTGCCAGCAGCTTAGGTGTGACAGACGGGGATACGCAGTATTTT
d_gene: TRBD2; abundance: .; j_gene: TRBJ2-7; v_gene: TRBV6-5; CDR3aa: CASSFGTSGSPYEQYF; CDR3nt: TGTGCCAGCAGTTTCGGGACTAGCGGGAGTCCCTACGAGCAGTACTTC
d_gene: TRBD1; abundance: .; j_gene: TRBJ1-5; v_gene: TRBV30; CDR3aa: CAWSPQGNQPQHF; CDR3nt: TGTGCCTGGAGTCCACAGGGGAATCAGCCCCAGCATTTT
d_gene: .; abundance: .; j_gene: TRBJ2-7; v_gene: TRBV6-6; CDR3aa: CASGGVDEQYF; CDR3nt: TGTGCCAGCGGGGGCGTGGACGAGCAGTACTTC
d_gene: .; abundance: .; j_gene: TRBJ1-6; v_gene: TRBV18; CDR3aa: CASSPPGAGSPLHF; CDR3nt: TGTGCCAGCTCACCACCAGGGGCTGGTTCACCCCTCCACTTT
d_gene: TRBD1; abundance: .; j_gene: TRBJ1-3; v_gene: TRBV30; CDR3aa: CAWSGGQGFSGNTIYF; CDR3nt: TGTGCCTGGAGTGGGGGACAGGGCTTCTCTGGAAACACCATATATTTT
d_gene: .; abundance: .; j_gene: TRBJ2-1; v_gene: TRBV5-4; CDR3aa: CASSLVPDSYNEQFF; CDR3nt: TGTGCCAGCAGCTTGGTCCCAGACTCCTACAATGAGCAGTTCTTC
d_gene: TRBD2; abundance: once; j_gene: TRBJ2-3; v_gene: TRBV2; CDR3aa: CASSPGTSGRAISDTQYF; CDR3nt: TGTGCCAGCAGTCCCGGGACTAGCGGGAGGGCCATTTCAGATACGCAGTATTTT
d_gene: .; abundance: .; j_gene: TRBJ2-1; v_gene: TRBV27; CDR3aa: CASSLYGPQEQFF; CDR3nt: TGTGCCAGCAGTTTATATGGCCCCCAGGAGCAGTTCTTC
d_gene: TRBD1; abundance: .; j_gene: TRBJ1-2; v_gene: TRBV6-6; CDR3aa: CASKGQGAGYGYTF; CDR3nt: TGTGCCAGCAAAGGACAGGGCGCGGGCTATGGCTACACCTTC
d_gene: TRBD2; abundance: .; j_gene: TRBJ2-1; v_gene: TRBV3-1/TRBV3-2; CDR3aa: CASSLGLAGGGEQFF; CDR3nt: TGTGCCAGCAGCCTAGGACTAGCGGGAGGGGGTGAGCAGTTCTTC
d_gene: .; abundance: .; j_gene: TRBJ2-7; v_gene: TRBV5-1; CDR3aa: CASSLFETGAYEQYF; CDR3nt: TGCGCCAGCAGCTTGTTCGAGACAGGAGCCTACGAGCAGTACTTC
d_gene: .; abundance: .; j_gene: TRBJ1-2; v_gene: TRBV7-2; CDR3aa: CASSLATAYGYTF; CDR3nt: TGTGCCAGCAGCTTAGCGACAGCCTATGGCTACACCTTC
d_gene: .; abundance: .; j_gene: TRBJ2-3; v_gene: TRBV18; CDR3aa: CASSPILQGNTDTQYF; CDR3nt: TGTGCCAGCTCACCGATCCTACAGGGAAACACAGATACGCAGTATTTT
d_gene: .; abundance: .; j_gene: TRBJ2-5; v_gene: TRBV6-5; CDR3aa: CASSYFPGETQYF; CDR3nt: TGTGCCAGCAGTTACTTCCCAGGAGAGACCCAGTACTTC
d_gene: TRBD2; abundance: .; j_gene: TRBJ2-3; v_gene: TRBV7-3; CDR3aa: CASSLVETSGSTDTQYF; CDR3nt: TGTGCCAGCAGCTTAGTAGAGACTAGCGGGAGCACAGATACGCAGTATTTT
d_gene: TRBD1; abundance: .; j_gene: TRBJ2-7; v_gene: TRBV27; CDR3aa: CASSFSGTGSYEQYF; CDR3nt: TGTGCCAGCAGTTTCTCCGGGACAGGGAGCTACGAGCAGTACTTC
d_gene: .; abundance: once; j_gene: TRBJ2-7; v_gene: TRBV28; CDR3aa: CASSFLASYEQYF; CDR3nt: TGTGCCAGCAGTTTTCTAGCTTCCTACGAGCAGTACTTC
d_gene: TRBD1; abundance: .; j_gene: TRBJ2-7; v_gene: TRBV7-9; CDR3aa: CASSLAGGPNEQYF; CDR3nt: TGTGCCAGCAGCTTAGCAGGGGGCCCAAACGAGCAGTACTTC
d_gene: TRBD2; abundance: .; j_gene: TRBJ2-7; v_gene: TRBV4-1; CDR3aa: CASSQGLAGPYEQYF; CDR3nt: TGCGCCAGCAGCCAAGGACTAGCGGGACCATACGAGCAGTACTTC
d_gene: TRBD1; abundance: .; j_gene: TRBJ1-5; v_gene: TRBV7-2; CDR3aa: CASSPSKGQGIQPQHF; CDR3nt: TGTGCCAGCAGCCCGAGCAAGGGACAGGGTATTCAGCCCCAGCATTTT